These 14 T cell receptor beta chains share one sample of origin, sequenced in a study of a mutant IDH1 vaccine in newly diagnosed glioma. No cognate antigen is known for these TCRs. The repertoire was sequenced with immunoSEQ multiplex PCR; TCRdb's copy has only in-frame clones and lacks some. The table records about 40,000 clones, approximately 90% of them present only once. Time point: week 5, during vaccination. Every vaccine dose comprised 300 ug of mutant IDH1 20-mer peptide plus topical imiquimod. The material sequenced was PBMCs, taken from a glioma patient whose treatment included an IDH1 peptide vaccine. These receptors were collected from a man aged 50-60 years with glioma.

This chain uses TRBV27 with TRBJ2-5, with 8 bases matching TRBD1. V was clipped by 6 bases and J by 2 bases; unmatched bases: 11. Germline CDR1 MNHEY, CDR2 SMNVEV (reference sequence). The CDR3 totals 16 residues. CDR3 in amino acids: CASRGTGGLGQETQYF. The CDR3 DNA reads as TGTGCCAGCAGAGGTACAGGGGGTTTAGGGCAAGAGACCCAGTACTTC.

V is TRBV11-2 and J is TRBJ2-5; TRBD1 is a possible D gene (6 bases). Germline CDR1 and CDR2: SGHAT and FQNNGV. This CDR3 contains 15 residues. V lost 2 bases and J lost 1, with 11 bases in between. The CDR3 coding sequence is TGTGCCAGCAGCTTATTAGGGACAACCCAAGAGACCCAGTACTTC. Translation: CASSLLGTTQETQYF.

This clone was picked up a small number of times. The DNA of the CDR3 is TGCAGCGTTGCCCCTAGCGCCCCCCCTGCGGAGACCCAGTACTTC. It is translated as CSVAPSAPPAETQYF. The chain joins TRBV29-1 to TRBJ2-5; D might be TRBD2 (6 bases). Deletions cut 4 bases from V and 5 bases from J, with 20 bases between. The CDR3 is 15 amino acids. Germline V CDR1 and CDR2: SQVTM, ANQGSEA.

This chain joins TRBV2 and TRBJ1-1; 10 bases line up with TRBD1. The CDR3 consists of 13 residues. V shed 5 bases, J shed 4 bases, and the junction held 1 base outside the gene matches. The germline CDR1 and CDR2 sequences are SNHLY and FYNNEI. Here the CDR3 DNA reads TGTGCCAGCAGTTGGACAGGGGGCACTGAAGCTTTCTTT. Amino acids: CASSWTGGTEAFF. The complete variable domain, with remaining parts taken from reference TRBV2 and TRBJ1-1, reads EPEVTQTPSHQVTQMGQEVILRCVPISNHLYFYWYRQILGQKVEFLVSFYNNEISEKSEIFDDQFSVERPDGSNFTLKIRSTKLEDSAMYFCASSWTGGTEAFFGQGTRLTVV.

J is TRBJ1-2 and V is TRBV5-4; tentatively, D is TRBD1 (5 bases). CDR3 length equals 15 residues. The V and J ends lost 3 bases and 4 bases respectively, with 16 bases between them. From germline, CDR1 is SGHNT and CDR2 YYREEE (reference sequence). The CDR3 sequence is CASSSDNRDGYGYTF. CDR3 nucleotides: TGTGCCAGCAGCTCTGATAACCGGGACGGCTATGGCTACACCTTC.

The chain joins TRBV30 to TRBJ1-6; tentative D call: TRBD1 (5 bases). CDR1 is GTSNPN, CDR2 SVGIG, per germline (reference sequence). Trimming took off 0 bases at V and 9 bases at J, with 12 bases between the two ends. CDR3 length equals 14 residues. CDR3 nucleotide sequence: TGTGCCTGGAGTGTTTCCGGAGGGGCTTCACCCCTCCACTTT. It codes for CAWSVSGGASPLHF.

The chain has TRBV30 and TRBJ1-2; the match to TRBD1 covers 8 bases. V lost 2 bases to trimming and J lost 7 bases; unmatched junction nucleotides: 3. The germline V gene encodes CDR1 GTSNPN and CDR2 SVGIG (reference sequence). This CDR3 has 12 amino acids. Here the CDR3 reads CAWSFDRGGYTF. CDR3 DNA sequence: TGTGCCTGGAGTTTCGACAGGGGTGGCTACACCTTC.

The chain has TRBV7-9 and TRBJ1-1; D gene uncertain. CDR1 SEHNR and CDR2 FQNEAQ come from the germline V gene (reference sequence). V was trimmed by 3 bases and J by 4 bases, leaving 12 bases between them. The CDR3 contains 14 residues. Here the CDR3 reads CASSFDHKTTEAFF. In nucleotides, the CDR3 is TGTGCCAGCAGCTTCGACCATAAGACCACTGAAGCTTTCTTT.

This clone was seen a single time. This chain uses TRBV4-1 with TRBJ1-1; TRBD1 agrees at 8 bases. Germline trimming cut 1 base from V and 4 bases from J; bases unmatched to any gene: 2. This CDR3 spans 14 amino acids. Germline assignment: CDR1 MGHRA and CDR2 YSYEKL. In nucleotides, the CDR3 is TGCGCCAGCAGCCAAGCACAGGGGGTCACTGAAGCTTTCTTT. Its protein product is CASSQAQGVTEAFF.

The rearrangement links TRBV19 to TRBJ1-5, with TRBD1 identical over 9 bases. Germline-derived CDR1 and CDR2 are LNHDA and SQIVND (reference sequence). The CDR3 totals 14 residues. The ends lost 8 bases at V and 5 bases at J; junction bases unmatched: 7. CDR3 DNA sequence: TGTGCCAGTTCACCGGGACAGGGTTATCAGCCCCAGCATTTT. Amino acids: CASSPGQGYQPQHF.

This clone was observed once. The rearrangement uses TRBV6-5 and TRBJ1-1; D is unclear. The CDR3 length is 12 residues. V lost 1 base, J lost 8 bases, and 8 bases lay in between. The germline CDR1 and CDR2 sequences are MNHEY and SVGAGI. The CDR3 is CASSYYRGEAFF. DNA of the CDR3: TGTGCCAGCAGTTACTATCGCGGGGAAGCTTTCTTT.

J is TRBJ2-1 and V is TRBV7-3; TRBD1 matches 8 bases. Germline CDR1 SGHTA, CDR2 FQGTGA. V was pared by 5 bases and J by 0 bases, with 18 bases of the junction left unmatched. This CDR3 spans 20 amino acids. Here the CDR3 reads CASSARSGTGPISSYNEQFF. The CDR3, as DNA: TGTGCCAGCAGCGCGAGGTCCGGGACAGGACCCATTAGCTCCTACAATGAGCAGTTCTTC.

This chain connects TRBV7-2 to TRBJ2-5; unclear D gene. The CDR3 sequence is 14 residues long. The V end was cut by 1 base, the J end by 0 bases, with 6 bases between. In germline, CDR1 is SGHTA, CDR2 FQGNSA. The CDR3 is CASSLVVNQETQYF. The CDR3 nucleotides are TGTGCCAGCAGCTTAGTTGTAAACCAAGAGACCCAGTACTTC.

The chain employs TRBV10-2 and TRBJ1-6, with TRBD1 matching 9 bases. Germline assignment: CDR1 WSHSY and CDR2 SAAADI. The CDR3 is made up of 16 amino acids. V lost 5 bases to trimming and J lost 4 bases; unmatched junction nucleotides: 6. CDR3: CASSSGTGTYNSPLHF. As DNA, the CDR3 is TGCGCCAGCAGTTCCGGGACAGGGACTTATAATTCACCCCTCCACTTT.